Listed below are T cell receptor beta chains from one sample, sequenced in a study of cytomegalovirus exposure and HLA in healthy donors. TCRdb's table, derived via immunoSEQ multiplex PCR, lists solely in-frame clones and lacks some. The sample carries 130,000 to 150,000 clones, roughly 79% recorded once. Sequencing was done on a sample of PBMCs. The source of these receptors is a woman aged 40 to 50 in good health and CMV-seropositive. CDR3s include the opening cysteine and the closing phenylalanine or tryptophan. Fields, in order: clone size, V gene, J gene, D gene, CDR3 protein, CDR3 DNA. D genes are given only for firm matches. Some rows have no size entry. The others give once, few or many, or a class for an expanded clone.

abundance: .; v_gene: TRBV6-5; j_gene: TRBJ1-2; d_gene: .; CDR3aa: CASSPAGGLNYGYTF; CDR3nt: TGTGCCAGCAGTCCCGCCGGAGGGCTCAACTATGGCTACACCTTC
abundance: .; v_gene: TRBV28; j_gene: TRBJ1-1; d_gene: .; CDR3aa: CASSSNGGNTEAFF; CDR3nt: TGTGCCAGCAGTTCCAATGGAGGGAACACTGAAGCTTTCTTT
abundance: .; v_gene: TRBV7-3; j_gene: TRBJ1-2; d_gene: .; CDR3aa: CASSFGGAGRYGYTF; CDR3nt: TGTGCCAGCAGCTTTGGAGGGGCTGGGAGGTATGGCTACACCTTC
abundance: .; v_gene: TRBV7-9; j_gene: TRBJ1-1; d_gene: .; CDR3aa: CASSSRGTEAFF; CDR3nt: TGTGCCAGCAGCTCACGGGGGACCGAAGCTTTCTTT
abundance: few; v_gene: TRBV5-4; j_gene: TRBJ1-6; d_gene: TRBD1; CDR3aa: CASSLAGGSPLHF; CDR3nt: TGTGCCAGCAGCTTGGCAGGGGGTTCACCCCTCCACTTT
abundance: .; v_gene: TRBV7-9; j_gene: TRBJ1-5; d_gene: TRBD1; CDR3aa: CSTPSWGQGDNQPQHF; CDR3nt: TGTTCCACTCCCAGTTGGGGACAGGGGGACAATCAGCCCCAGCATTTT
abundance: .; v_gene: TRBV6-6; j_gene: TRBJ1-4; d_gene: .; CDR3aa: CASSYLSATNEKLFF; CDR3nt: TGTGCCAGCAGTTATTTAAGCGCAACTAATGAAAAACTGTTTTTT
abundance: .; v_gene: TRBV28; j_gene: TRBJ1-5; d_gene: .; CDR3aa: CASSLRREPQHF; CDR3nt: TGTGCCAGCAGTTTGAGGAGGGAGCCCCAGCATTTT
abundance: .; v_gene: TRBV28; j_gene: TRBJ2-5; d_gene: TRBD1; CDR3aa: CASTTGQGRAEQYF; CDR3nt: TGTGCCAGCACCACAGGACAGGGCCGCGCTGAGCAGTACTTC
abundance: .; v_gene: TRBV19; j_gene: TRBJ1-1; d_gene: .; CDR3aa: CASSSRTANMNTEAFF; CDR3nt: TGTGCCAGTAGTTCACGGACAGCCAATATGAACACTGAAGCTTTCTTT
abundance: .; v_gene: TRBV6-5; j_gene: TRBJ1-4; d_gene: TRBD1; CDR3aa: CASSPGQGSNEKLFF; CDR3nt: TGTGCCAGCAGTCCCGGACAGGGGAGTAATGAAAAACTGTTTTTT
abundance: few; v_gene: TRBV11-2; j_gene: TRBJ2-2; d_gene: TRBD1; CDR3aa: CASSGLPGQGGGELFF; CDR3nt: TGTGCCAGCAGCGGACTCCCGGGACAGGGTGGAGGGGAGCTGTTTTTT
abundance: .; v_gene: TRBV6-1; j_gene: TRBJ2-3; d_gene: .; CDR3aa: CASSALSTDTQYF; CDR3nt: TGTGCCAGCAGTGCCCTTAGCACAGATACGCAGTATTTT
abundance: once; v_gene: TRBV18; j_gene: TRBJ1-1; d_gene: TRBD1; CDR3aa: CASSTTGADTEAFF; CDR3nt: TGTGCCAGCTCCACGACAGGGGCGGACACTGAAGCTTTCTTT
abundance: .; v_gene: TRBV19; j_gene: TRBJ1-5; d_gene: TRBD1; CDR3aa: CASSIRDRFDQPQHF; CDR3nt: TGTGCCAGTAGTATTCGGGACAGGTTTGATCAGCCCCAGCATTTT
abundance: .; v_gene: TRBV7-9; j_gene: TRBJ1-4; d_gene: .; CDR3aa: CASSLEGAGKLFF; CDR3nt: TGTGCCAGCAGCTTAGAAGGGGCAGGAAAACTGTTTTTT
abundance: .; v_gene: TRBV6-1; j_gene: TRBJ1-4; d_gene: .; CDR3aa: CASSSAGLNEKLFF; CDR3nt: TGTGCCAGCAGCTCTGCGGGGCTTAATGAAAAACTGTTTTTT
abundance: .; v_gene: TRBV29-1; j_gene: TRBJ1-2; d_gene: .; CDR3aa: CSVEVIPYRAGVYGYTF; CDR3nt: TGCAGCGTTGAGGTTATACCATATCGGGCGGGGGTCTATGGCTACACCTTC
abundance: .; v_gene: TRBV6-6; j_gene: TRBJ2-2; d_gene: TRBD2; CDR3aa: CASSYSGAGTGELFF; CDR3nt: TGTGCCAGCAGTTACAGCGGGGCGGGAACCGGGGAGTTGTTTTTT
abundance: .; v_gene: TRBV9; j_gene: TRBJ2-1; d_gene: TRBD2; CDR3aa: CASSFRITSGYSYNEQFF; CDR3nt: TGTGCCAGCAGCTTTCGAATTACTAGCGGGTACTCCTACAATGAGCAGTTCTTC
abundance: .; v_gene: TRBV19; j_gene: TRBJ2-5; d_gene: TRBD2; CDR3aa: CASSSTSGGEQETQYF; CDR3nt: TGTGCCAGTAGCAGCACTAGCGGGGGTGAACAAGAGACCCAGTACTTC
abundance: .; v_gene: TRBV7-9; j_gene: TRBJ2-5; d_gene: .; CDR3aa: CASSLVSDQETQYF; CDR3nt: TGTGCCAGCAGCTTAGTGTCAGACCAAGAGACCCAGTACTTC
abundance: .; v_gene: TRBV2; j_gene: TRBJ2-6; d_gene: .; CDR3aa: CASSKLRDAGANVLTF; CDR3nt: TGTGCCAGCAGTAAACTGAGGGATGCAGGGGCCAACGTCCTGACTTTC
abundance: .; v_gene: TRBV28; j_gene: TRBJ2-7; d_gene: TRBD2; CDR3aa: CASSFRTSGRVSSEQYF; CDR3nt: TGTGCCAGCAGCTTTCGGACTAGCGGGCGGGTGAGTTCCGAGCAGTACTTC
abundance: .; v_gene: TRBV18; j_gene: TRBJ2-1; d_gene: .; CDR3aa: CASSPDLNRDGEQFF; CDR3nt: TGTGCCAGCTCACCGGATTTGAACAGGGATGGTGAGCAGTTCTTC
abundance: .; v_gene: TRBV4-1; j_gene: TRBJ2-7; d_gene: .; CDR3aa: CASSPGRAYEQYF; CDR3nt: TGCGCCAGCAGCCCAGGCCGAGCCTACGAGCAGTACTTC
abundance: .; v_gene: TRBV10-3; j_gene: TRBJ2-3; d_gene: .; CDR3aa: CAIGAIDTQYF; CDR3nt: TGTGCCATAGGGGCAATTGATACGCAGTATTTT
abundance: .; v_gene: TRBV6-1; j_gene: TRBJ2-1; d_gene: .; CDR3aa: CASGGLFSGNNEQFF; CDR3nt: TGTGCCAGCGGTGGTCTGTTTTCAGGGAATAATGAGCAGTTCTTC
abundance: .; v_gene: TRBV7-9; j_gene: TRBJ1-1; d_gene: .; CDR3aa: CASSLNTGHREAFF; CDR3nt: TGTGCCAGCAGTTTAAACACGGGACACCGTGAAGCTTTCTTT
abundance: .; v_gene: TRBV27; j_gene: TRBJ2-2; d_gene: .; CDR3aa: CASSLGQGLTGELFF; CDR3nt: TGTGCCAGCAGTTTAGGGCAGGGGTTGACCGGGGAGCTGTTTTTT
abundance: .; v_gene: TRBV6-5; j_gene: TRBJ2-7; d_gene: TRBD2; CDR3aa: CASRGAGGLSYEQYF; CDR3nt: TGTGCCAGCCGGGGAGCGGGGGGCCTCTCCTACGAGCAGTACTTC
abundance: .; v_gene: TRBV6-1; j_gene: TRBJ2-7; d_gene: TRBD1; CDR3aa: CASNEGQGPYEQYF; CDR3nt: TGTGCCAGCAATGAGGGACAGGGGCCCTACGAGCAGTACTTC
abundance: .; v_gene: TRBV6-5; j_gene: TRBJ2-7; d_gene: TRBD1; CDR3aa: CASSYDRDLYEQYF; CDR3nt: TGTGCCAGCAGTTACGACAGGGACCTCTACGAGCAGTACTTC
abundance: .; v_gene: TRBV28; j_gene: TRBJ1-2; d_gene: TRBD1; CDR3aa: CASSVHPGTGKYDYGYTF; CDR3nt: TGTGCCAGCAGTGTCCACCCCGGGACAGGGAAGTATGACTATGGCTACACCTTC
abundance: .; v_gene: TRBV6-5; j_gene: TRBJ2-2; d_gene: .; CDR3aa: CASSLAGDTGELFF; CDR3nt: TGTGCCAGCAGTCTCGCAGGGGACACCGGGGAGCTGTTTTTT
abundance: once; v_gene: TRBV10-3; j_gene: TRBJ2-6; d_gene: .; CDR3aa: CAISEGGNSGANVLTF; CDR3nt: TGTGCCATCAGTGAGGGCGGAAACTCTGGGGCCAACGTCCTGACTTTC
abundance: .; v_gene: TRBV5-1; j_gene: TRBJ2-7; d_gene: TRBD1; CDR3aa: CASSWGQGSYEQYF; CDR3nt: TGCGCCAGCAGCTGGGGACAGGGCTCCTACGAGCAGTACTTC
abundance: .; v_gene: TRBV19; j_gene: TRBJ1-1; d_gene: .; CDR3aa: CASRGEGNTEAFF; CDR3nt: TGTGCCAGCCGAGGCGAGGGGAACACTGAAGCTTTCTTT
abundance: .; v_gene: TRBV2; j_gene: TRBJ2-2; d_gene: TRBD1; CDR3aa: CASRPDRGYTGELFF; CDR3nt: TGTGCCAGCAGGCCCGACAGGGGGTACACCGGGGAGCTGTTTTTT
abundance: .; v_gene: TRBV11-2; j_gene: TRBJ2-1; d_gene: TRBD2; CDR3aa: CASSPLAGGPYNEQFF; CDR3nt: TGTGCCAGCAGCCCCTTAGCGGGGGGGCCCTACAATGAGCAGTTCTTC
abundance: .; v_gene: TRBV5-5; j_gene: TRBJ2-7; d_gene: .; CDR3aa: CASSSASGGTYEQYF; CDR3nt: TGTGCCAGCTCCTCGGCCAGTGGCGGGACCTACGAGCAGTACTTC
abundance: few; v_gene: TRBV19; j_gene: TRBJ1-2; d_gene: TRBD1; CDR3aa: CASSSQGAGYGYTF; CDR3nt: TGTGCCAGTAGTTCCCAGGGGGCCGGCTATGGCTACACCTTC
abundance: .; v_gene: TRBV19; j_gene: TRBJ2-7; d_gene: .; CDR3aa: CASSRQTSSYEQYF; CDR3nt: TGTGCCAGTAGCCGACAGACTTCCTCCTACGAGCAGTACTTC
abundance: .; v_gene: TRBV7-6; j_gene: TRBJ2-2; d_gene: TRBD1; CDR3aa: CASSSVPGQGAGELFF; CDR3nt: TGTGCCAGCAGCTCCGTTCCGGGACAGGGCGCCGGGGAGCTGTTTTTT
abundance: .; v_gene: TRBV2; j_gene: TRBJ1-3; d_gene: TRBD1; CDR3aa: CASSLQGTSGNTIYF; CDR3nt: TGTGCCAGCAGCTTACAGGGGACTTCTGGAAACACCATATATTTT
abundance: .; v_gene: TRBV6-5; j_gene: TRBJ2-7; d_gene: .; CDR3aa: CASSYSTASYEQYF; CDR3nt: TGTGCCAGCAGTTACTCGACTGCCTCCTACGAGCAGTACTTC
abundance: .; v_gene: TRBV27; j_gene: TRBJ1-6; d_gene: TRBD1; CDR3aa: CASSWTGEGNSPLHF; CDR3nt: TGTGCCAGCAGTTGGACAGGGGAAGGTAATTCACCCCTCCACTTT
abundance: few; v_gene: TRBV12-2; j_gene: TRBJ2-7; d_gene: .; CDR3aa: CASRDSGTGSYEQYF; CDR3nt: TGTGCAAGTCGCGACTCCGGGACAGGGTCCTACGAGCAGTACTTC
abundance: .; v_gene: TRBV5-1; j_gene: TRBJ2-5; d_gene: TRBD2; CDR3aa: CAGSPGGETQYF; CDR3nt: TGCGCCGGCAGCCCGGGGGGGGAGACCCAGTACTTC
abundance: .; v_gene: TRBV25-1; j_gene: TRBJ1-5; d_gene: .; CDR3aa: CASGGGGGQPQHF; CDR3nt: TGTGCCAGCGGCGGGGGCGGGGGTCAGCCCCAGCATTTT
abundance: .; v_gene: TRBV5-4; j_gene: TRBJ1-1; d_gene: .; CDR3aa: CASSLAGALVGEAFF; CDR3nt: TGTGCCAGCAGCTTGGCAGGGGCTCTGGTTGGTGAAGCTTTCTTT
abundance: .; v_gene: TRBV18; j_gene: TRBJ1-2; d_gene: TRBD1; CDR3aa: CASSPSRTGGANYGYTF; CDR3nt: TGTGCCAGCTCACCTTCGCGGACAGGGGGCGCGAACTATGGCTACACCTTC
abundance: .; v_gene: TRBV7-9; j_gene: TRBJ2-3; d_gene: TRBD2; CDR3aa: CASSLGLATTDTQYF; CDR3nt: TGTGCCAGCAGCTTGGGACTAGCTACTACAGATACGCAGTATTTT
abundance: few; v_gene: TRBV4-1; j_gene: TRBJ1-2; d_gene: .; CDR3aa: CASSQEGRGNYGYTF; CDR3nt: TGCGCCAGCAGCCAAGAAGGCAGGGGTAACTATGGCTACACCTTC
abundance: few; v_gene: TRBV14; j_gene: TRBJ1-1; d_gene: .; CDR3aa: CASSLGTMGTEAFF; CDR3nt: TGTGCCAGCAGCCTGGGGACAATGGGCACTGAAGCTTTCTTT
abundance: .; v_gene: TRBV15; j_gene: TRBJ1-5; d_gene: .; CDR3aa: CATSTGLSSGNQPQHF; CDR3nt: TGTGCCACCAGCACTGGACTCTCCTCGGGCAATCAGCCCCAGCATTTT
abundance: .; v_gene: TRBV28; j_gene: TRBJ2-7; d_gene: TRBD2; CDR3aa: CASSFLAGGSEQYF; CDR3nt: TGTGCCAGCAGTTTTCTAGCGGGGGGCTCCGAGCAGTACTTC